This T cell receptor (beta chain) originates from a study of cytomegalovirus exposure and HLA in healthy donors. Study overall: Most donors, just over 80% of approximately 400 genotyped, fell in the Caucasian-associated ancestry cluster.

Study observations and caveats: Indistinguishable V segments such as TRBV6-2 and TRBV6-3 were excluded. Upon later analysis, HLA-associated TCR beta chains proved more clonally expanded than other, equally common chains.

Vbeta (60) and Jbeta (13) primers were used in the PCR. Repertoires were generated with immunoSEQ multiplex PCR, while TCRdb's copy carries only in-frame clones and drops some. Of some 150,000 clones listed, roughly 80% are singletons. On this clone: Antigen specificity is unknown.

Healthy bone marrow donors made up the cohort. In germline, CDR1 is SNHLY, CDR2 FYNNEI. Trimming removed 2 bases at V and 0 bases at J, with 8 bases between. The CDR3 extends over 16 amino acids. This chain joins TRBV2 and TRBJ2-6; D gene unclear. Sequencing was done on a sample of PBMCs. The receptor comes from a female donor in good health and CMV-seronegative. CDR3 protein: CASSESRVSGANVLTF. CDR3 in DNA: TGTGCCAGCAGTGAAAGCCGCGTCTCTGGGGCCAACGTCCTGACTTTC.